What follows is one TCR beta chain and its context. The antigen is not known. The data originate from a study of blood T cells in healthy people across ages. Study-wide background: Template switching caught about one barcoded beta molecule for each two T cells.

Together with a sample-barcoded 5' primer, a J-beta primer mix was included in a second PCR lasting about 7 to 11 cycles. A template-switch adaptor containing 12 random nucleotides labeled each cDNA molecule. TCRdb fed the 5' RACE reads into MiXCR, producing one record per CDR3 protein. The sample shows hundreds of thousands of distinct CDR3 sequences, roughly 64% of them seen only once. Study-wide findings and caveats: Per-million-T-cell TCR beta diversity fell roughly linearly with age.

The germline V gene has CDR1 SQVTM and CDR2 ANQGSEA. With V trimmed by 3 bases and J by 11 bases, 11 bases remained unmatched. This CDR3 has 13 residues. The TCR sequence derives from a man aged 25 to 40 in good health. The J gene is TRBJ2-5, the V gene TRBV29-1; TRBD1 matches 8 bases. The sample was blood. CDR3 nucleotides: TGCAGCGTTGAGGGGCACAGGGGGGAACGGCAGTACTTC. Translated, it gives CSVEGHRGERQYF.